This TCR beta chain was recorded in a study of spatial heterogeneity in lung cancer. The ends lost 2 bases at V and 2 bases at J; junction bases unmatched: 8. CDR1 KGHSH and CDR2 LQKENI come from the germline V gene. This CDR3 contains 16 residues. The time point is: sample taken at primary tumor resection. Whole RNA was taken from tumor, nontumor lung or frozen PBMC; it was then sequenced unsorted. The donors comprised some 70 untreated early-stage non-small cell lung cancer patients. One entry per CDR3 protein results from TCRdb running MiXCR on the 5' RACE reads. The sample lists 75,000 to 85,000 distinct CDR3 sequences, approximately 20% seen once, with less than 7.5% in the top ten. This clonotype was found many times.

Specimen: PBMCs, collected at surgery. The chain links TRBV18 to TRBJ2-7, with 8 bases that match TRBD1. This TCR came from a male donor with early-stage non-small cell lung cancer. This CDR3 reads CASSPIGQGYAYEQYF. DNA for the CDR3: TGTGCCAGCTCACCAATTGGACAGGGATATGCCTACGAGCAGTACTTC.